These T cell receptor beta chains were read from a single sample in a study of beta chain features in type 1 diabetes. The assay was immunoSEQ multiplex PCR, and TCRdb's table has in-frame clones only and misses some. Found here are 300,000 or so clones, over 11% of them singletons; the top ten hold roughly 0.018%. What was sequenced was naive CD4+ T cells from blood. The receptors were gathered from a man younger than 45 with type 1 diabetes. The CDR3 runs from the conserved cysteine through the conserved F or W. D genes are given only for firm matches. Where a row states a size, it is once, few, many or the class of an expanded clone; other rows omit it.

>TRBJ2-3|-|TRBV9|TRBD2
TGTGCCAGCAGCGTAAGGTCTAGCGGGAGTGCAGATACGCAGTATTTT
CASSVRSSGSADTQYF
>TRBJ2-7|-|TRBV7-9|TRBD2
TGTGCCAGCAGCCCGTTAGCGGGAGAAGAAGAGCAGTACTTC
CASSPLAGEEEQYF
>TRBJ2-5|few|TRBV5-1|TRBD1
TGCGCCAGCAGCTTGGTCTCCGGGACAGGGTCGGGGGAGACCCAGTACTTC
CASSLVSGTGSGETQYF
>TRBJ2-2|-|TRBV6-6|TRBD2
TGTGCCAGCAGGTCGACTAGCGGAACCGGGGAGCTGTTTTTT
CASRSTSGTGELFF
>TRBJ2-5|few|TRBV6-6|-
TGTGCCAGCACCACCATTGGGGCGGAGACCCAGTACTTC
CASTTIGAETQYF
>TRBJ2-1|-|TRBV7-2|TRBD2
TGTGCCAGCAGCTTTACACTAGCGGGAGTCAATGAGCAGTTCTTC
CASSFTLAGVNEQFF
>TRBJ2-1|few|TRBV2|TRBD1
TGTGCCAGCAGCCCAGACCGGACAGGGTCCTACAATGAGCAGTTCTTC
CASSPDRTGSYNEQFF
>TRBJ1-1|few|TRBV5-6|-
TGTGCCAGCAGCTTGGATCCCGTCAGCACTGAAGCTTTCTTT
CASSLDPVSTEAFF
>TRBJ2-7|few|TRBV18|-
TGTGCCAGCTCACCAGCGGCGGGGCCTAGCTCCTACGAGCAGTACTTC
CASSPAAGPSSYEQYF
>TRBJ2-4|-|TRBV6-1|-
TGTGCCAGCGGGGTACAGGGAGCCAAAAACATTCAGTACTTC
CASGVQGAKNIQYF
>TRBJ2-7|few|TRBV4-3|-
TGCGCCAGCAGCCAAGCCCCTGGCATTGATTCCTACGAGCAGTACTTC
CASSQAPGIDSYEQYF
>TRBJ2-7|few|TRBV5-1|TRBD1
TGCGCCAGCAGTCCCAGGGGGCGCTTAGTGGGCGAGCAGTACTTC
CASSPRGRLVGEQYF
>TRBJ1-1|few|TRBV2|-
TGTGCCAGCAGTGATTCGGGGAACACTGAAGCTTTCTTT
CASSDSGNTEAFF
>TRBJ1-2|-|TRBV6-1|-
TGTGCCAGCAGTGCTCAGGGGTATGGCTACACCTTC
CASSAQGYGYTF
>TRBJ1-1|few|TRBV7-3|-
TGTGCCAGCCCACGGGAGACTGAAGCTTTCTTT
CASPRETEAFF
>TRBJ2-1|-|TRBV7-9|TRBD1
TGTGCCAGCAGCCCGGGACAGGGGGCAATTTATGAGCAGTTCTTC
CASSPGQGAIYEQFF
>TRBJ2-1|few|TRBV5-1|TRBD2
TGCGCCAGCAGGCGATCGACTAGCGGCGGTGGGGATGAGCAGTTCTTC
CASRRSTSGGGDEQFF
>TRBJ2-7|-|TRBV29-1|TRBD2
TGCAGCGTTGTGCGGGAGGGCTACGAGCAGTACTTC
CSVVREGYEQYF
>TRBJ1-5|few|TRBV30|-
TGTGCCTGGAGTGTAAGTGGCCAGCCCCAGCATTTT
CAWSVSGQPQHF
>TRBJ1-5|-|TRBV19|TRBD1
TGTGCCAGTCAGGGGGATGGCAATCAGCCCCAGCATTTT
CASQGDGNQPQHF
>TRBJ2-1|few|TRBV7-9|-
TGTGCCAGCAGCTTAGCTTCGGTTGGTGAGCAGTTCTTC
CASSLASVGEQFF
>TRBJ2-3|few|TRBV4-2|TRBD2
TGTGCCAGCAGCCAAGGGTCAGCGGGAGGGCCAGATACGCAGTATTTT
CASSQGSAGGPDTQYF
>TRBJ2-7|few|TRBV14|-
TGTGCCAGCAGCCAAGAAATAGCGTTCATCTACGAGCAGTACTTC
CASSQEIAFIYEQYF
>TRBJ1-2|few|TRBV13|-
TGTGCCAGCAATATGGGCGCTGGCTACACCTTC
CASNMGAGYTF
>TRBJ2-1|-|TRBV9|-
TGTGCCAGCAGCCTGAGTGGTTCATACAATGAGCAGTTCTTC
CASSLSGSYNEQFF
>TRBJ2-7|-|TRBV6-1|-
TGTGCCAGCAGTGAGCGATCCTACGAGCAGTACTTC
CASSERSYEQYF
>TRBJ2-5|few|TRBV6-1|-
TGTGCCAGCAGTGGAGTTAGCTTAGAGACCCAGTACTTC
CASSGVSLETQYF
>TRBJ2-5|-|TRBV28|TRBD2
TGTGCCAGCAGTATCACCGGGACTAGCGGGAGTATAGAAGAGACCCAGTACTTC
CASSITGTSGSIEETQYF
>TRBJ2-2|-|TRBV27|-
TGTGCCAGCAGTCCGTCCACCGGGGAGCTGTTTTTT
CASSPSTGELFF
>TRBJ2-7|few|TRBV5-1|TRBD2
TGCGCCAGCAGGGGCGGTAGCGGGCGGATCTCCAACTACGAGCAGTACTTC
CASRGGSGRISNYEQYF
>TRBJ1-2|-|TRBV18|TRBD1
TGTGCCAGCTCTCAAGCCGGGACAGGGTACTACTATGGCTACACCTTC
CASSQAGTGYYYGYTF
>TRBJ1-2|few|TRBV2|TRBD1
TGTGCCAGCGGGCGGGACAGGGGGAACTATGGCTACACCTTC
CASGRDRGNYGYTF
>TRBJ2-3|-|TRBV7-6|TRBD2
TGTGCCAGCAGCTCCGGGGTAGCGGGACGGGCAGATACGCAGTATTTT
CASSSGVAGRADTQYF
>TRBJ2-3|few|TRBV23-1|TRBD1
TGCGCCAGCAGTCAATTAAATCTCTGGACAGGGAGTACGCAGTATTTT
CASSQLNLWTGSTQYF
>TRBJ2-2|-|TRBV15|-
TGTGCCACCAGAAAGGGTTGGAGCGGGAACACCGGGGAGCTGTTTTTT
CATRKGWSGNTGELFF
>TRBJ1-2|-|TRBV2|TRBD1
TGTGCCAGCAGTGCGGGACAGGCCATCTATGGCTACACCTTC
CASSAGQAIYGYTF
>TRBJ2-1|few|TRBV9|TRBD2
TGTGCCAGCAGCACACTAGCGGGAGTAGCCAATGAGCAGTTCTTC
CASSTLAGVANEQFF
>TRBJ2-1|few|TRBV10-2|-
TGCGCCAGCAGAGCCTGGGAGCCGGGATACAATGAGCAGTTCTTC
CASRAWEPGYNEQFF
>TRBJ2-2|-|TRBV19|TRBD2
TGTGCCAGTAGTTTAAGCGGGAGGAACACCGGGGAGCTGTTTTTT
CASSLSGRNTGELFF
>TRBJ2-7|few|TRBV15|-
TGTGCCACCAGCAGAGCACCGGGCGAGCAGTACTTC
CATSRAPGEQYF
>TRBJ2-7|-|TRBV7-9|TRBD1
TGTGCCAGCAGCTTAGGGACAGGGGGCTTCGAGCAGTACTTC
CASSLGTGGFEQYF
>TRBJ2-1|-|TRBV9|TRBD2
TGTGCCAGCAGCGTAGAGGCTAGCGGGAGGGTCTCCTACAATGAGCAGTTCTTC
CASSVEASGRVSYNEQFF
>TRBJ1-4|-|TRBV2|-
TGTGCCAGCAGTGAACCAGGGTGGGGTGCAACTAATGAAAAACTGTTTTTT
CASSEPGWGATNEKLFF
>TRBJ1-4|few|TRBV19|-
TGTGCCAGTAGTTATCGAGCACAGGGAGAAAAACTGTTTTTT
CASSYRAQGEKLFF
>TRBJ2-3|few|TRBV5-1|-
TGCGCCAGCAGCTTGACGGGCACAGATACGCAGTATTTT
CASSLTGTDTQYF
>TRBJ1-4|-|TRBV7-3|TRBD1
TGTGCCAGCAGCACCCAGGGGGCAACTAATGAAAAACTGTTTTTT
CASSTQGATNEKLFF
>TRBJ1-5|-|TRBV28|-
TGTGCCAGCAGTATAACATCCTTGGGCAATCAGCCCCAGCATTTT
CASSITSLGNQPQHF
>TRBJ2-7|-|TRBV9|TRBD2
TGTGCCAGCAGCGTTAGCGGGAGAACGAGCGAGCAGTACTTC
CASSVSGRTSEQYF
>TRBJ2-5|few|TRBV5-1|-
TGCGCCAGCAGCCTACCTGGTGGGCAGGAGACCCAGTACTTC
CASSLPGGQETQYF
>TRBJ2-5|-|TRBV29-1|TRBD2
TGCAGCGTTGGACCTGAGTGGCGGGAGCAGTACTTC
CSVGPEWREQYF
>TRBJ1-2|-|TRBV30|-
TGTGCCTGGAGTCAGTCATACTATGGCTACACCTTC
CAWSQSYYGYTF
>TRBJ2-3|-|TRBV7-2|TRBD2
TGTGCCAGCAGCTTAGTACTAGCGCTTTACTGCACAGATACGCAGTATTTT
CASSLVLALYCTDTQYF
>TRBJ2-7|-|TRBV7-2|TRBD1
TGTGCCAGCAGCCCCCGGGACAGGGGGCGCTGGGCCCTCTACGAGCAGTACTTC
CASSPRDRGRWALYEQYF
>TRBJ1-2|-|TRBV25-1|TRBD1
TGTGCCAGCAGTGGACCGGACAGGGTTAGCTACACCTTC
CASSGPDRVSYTF
>TRBJ2-1|few|TRBV15|TRBD1
TGTGCCACCAGCGCATACAGGGGCTCCTACAATGAGCAGTTCTTC
CATSAYRGSYNEQFF
>TRBJ2-1|-|TRBV4-1|-
TGCGCCAGCAGCCAAAACCCCCGGGGACCCTCGAGGAGGGGGCAGTTCTTC
CASSQNPRGPSRRGQFF
>TRBJ1-1|few|TRBV7-2|TRBD1
TGTGCCAGCAGCTTCGGACAGGGGCGGAACACTGAAGCTTTCTTT
CASSFGQGRNTEAFF